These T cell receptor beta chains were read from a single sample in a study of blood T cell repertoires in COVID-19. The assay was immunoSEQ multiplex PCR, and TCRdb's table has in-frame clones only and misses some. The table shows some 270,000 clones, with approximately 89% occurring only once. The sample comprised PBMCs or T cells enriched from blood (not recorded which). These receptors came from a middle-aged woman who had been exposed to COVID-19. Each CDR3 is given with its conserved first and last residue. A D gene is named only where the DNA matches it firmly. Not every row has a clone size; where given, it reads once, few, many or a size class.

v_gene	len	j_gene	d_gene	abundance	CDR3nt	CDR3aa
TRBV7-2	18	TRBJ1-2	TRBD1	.	TGTGCCAGCAGCTTACTATGGGACAGGGGACCAAGCAGCTATGGCTACACCTTC	CASSLLWDRGPSSYGYTF
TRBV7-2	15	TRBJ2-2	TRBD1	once	TGTGCCAGCAGCTTCGGGACAGGTTCCACCGGGGAGCTGTTTTTT	CASSFGTGSTGELFF
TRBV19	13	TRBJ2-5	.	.	TGTGCCAGTACCGATGGGGGGAGAGAGACCCAGTACTTC	CASTDGGRETQYF
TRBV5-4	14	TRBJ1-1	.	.	TGTGCCAGCAGCTTGGACTCTATGAACACTGAAGCTTTCTTT	CASSLDSMNTEAFF
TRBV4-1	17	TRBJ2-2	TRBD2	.	TGCGCCAGCAGCCAAGGGGGAGCGGGGGGAGGCACCGGGGAGCTGTTTTTT	CASSQGGAGGGTGELFF
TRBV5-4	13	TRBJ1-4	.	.	TGTGCCAGCAGCTTGTCTAGTAATGAAAAACTGTTTTTT	CASSLSSNEKLFF
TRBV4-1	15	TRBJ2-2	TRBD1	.	TGCGCCACCCAGGACAGGGTCAAGAACACCGGGGAGCTGTTTTTT	CATQDRVKNTGELFF
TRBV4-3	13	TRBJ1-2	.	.	TGCCCCACGTCACACCATGTTAACTATGGCTACACCTTC	CPTSHHVNYGYTF
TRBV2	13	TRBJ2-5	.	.	TGTGCCAGCAGTGAAGATTTTAACGGGACCCAGTACTTC	CASSEDFNGTQYF
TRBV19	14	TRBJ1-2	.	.	TGTGCCAGTAGTGCCCAGGGGAAGGGCTATGGCTACACCTTC	CASSAQGKGYGYTF
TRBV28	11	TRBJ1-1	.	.	TGTGCCAGCATCGTGAACACTGAAGCTTTCTTT	CASIVNTEAFF
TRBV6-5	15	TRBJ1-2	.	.	TGTGCCAGCAGCGTACAGGGACCGTACGGCTATGGCTACACCTTC	CASSVQGPYGYGYTF
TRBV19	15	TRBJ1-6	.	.	TGTGCCAGTAGTCTCACAGGGTTTGCGGATTCACCCCTCCACTTT	CASSLTGFADSPLHF
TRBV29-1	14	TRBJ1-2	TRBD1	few	TGCAGCGCCCCCTCGACAGGGAAGGGGTATGGCTACACCTTC	CSAPSTGKGYGYTF
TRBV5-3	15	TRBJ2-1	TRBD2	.	TGTGCCAGAAGCTTGGCCGGTCCTAGCGGGTTTGAGCAGTTCTTC	CARSLAGPSGFEQFF
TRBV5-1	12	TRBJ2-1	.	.	TGCGCCAGCAGCTTCACAGACAATGAGCAGTTCTTC	CASSFTDNEQFF
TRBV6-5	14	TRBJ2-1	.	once	TGTGCCAGCAATTGGGCCGCGGGGAGAAATGAGCAGTTCTTC	CASNWAAGRNEQFF
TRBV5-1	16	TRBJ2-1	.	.	TGTGCCAGCAGCCTAACAGCGGTTAGGTCCTACAATGAGCAGTTCTTC	CASSLTAVRSYNEQFF
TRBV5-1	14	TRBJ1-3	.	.	TGCGCCAGCAGCGGCGGACATGCTGGAAACACCATATATTTT	CASSGGHAGNTIYF
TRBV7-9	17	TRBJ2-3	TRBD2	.	TGTGCCAGCAGCCGGACTAGCGGGAGGTGGAGCACAGATACGCAGTATTTT	CASSRTSGRWSTDTQYF
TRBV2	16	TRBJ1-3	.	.	TGTGCCAGCAGTGAATATCCAGGCCCCTCCGGAAACACCATATATTTT	CASSEYPGPSGNTIYF
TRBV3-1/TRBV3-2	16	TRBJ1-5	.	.	TGTGCCAGCAGCCAATTCCCAGGGGAGGGGAATCAGCCCCAGCATTTT	CASSQFPGEGNQPQHF
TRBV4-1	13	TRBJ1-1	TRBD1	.	TGCGCCAGCAGCAGGGACAGACGGACTGAAGCTTTCTTT	CASSRDRRTEAFF
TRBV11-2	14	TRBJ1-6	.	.	TGTGCCAGCAGCCAAGGGAGCCCCAATTCACCCCTCCACTTT	CASSQGSPNSPLHF
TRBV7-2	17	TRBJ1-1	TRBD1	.	TGTGCCAGCAGCGGCTTCCCGGGACAGGGTTTCTTCGTGGCAGCTTTCTTT	CASSGFPGQGFFVAAFF
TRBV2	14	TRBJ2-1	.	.	TGTGCCAGCAGGGCTGACTTCGGAGACAATGAGCAGTTCTTC	CASRADFGDNEQFF
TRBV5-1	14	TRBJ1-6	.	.	TGCGCCAGCAGCTTGAACATCGATAATTCACCCCTCCACTTT	CASSLNIDNSPLHF
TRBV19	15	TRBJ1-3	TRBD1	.	TGTGCCAGTAGTGCTTGGACAGGGAAGGGAAACACCATATATTTT	CASSAWTGKGNTIYF
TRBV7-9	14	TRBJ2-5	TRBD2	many	TGTGCCAGCAGCTTGGGAGGGTGGCAAGAGACCCAGTACTTC	CASSLGGWQETQYF
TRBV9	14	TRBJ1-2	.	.	TGTGCCAGCAGCGTAGTTCAGGGGTCCTATGGCTACACCTTC	CASSVVQGSYGYTF
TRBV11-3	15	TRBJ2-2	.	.	TGTGCCAGCAGCCCCCCCCTAGTTAGCACCGGGGAGCTGTTTTTT	CASSPPLVSTGELFF
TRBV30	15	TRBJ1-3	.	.	TGTGCCTGGAGCCATGACAGCTACTCTGGAAACACCATATATTTT	CAWSHDSYSGNTIYF
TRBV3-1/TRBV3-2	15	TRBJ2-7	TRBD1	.	TGTGCCAGCAGCCTCGGGACAGGGGACGGATACGAGCAGTACTTC	CASSLGTGDGYEQYF
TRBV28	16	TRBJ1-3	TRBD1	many	TGTGCCAGCAGTTTCAGTCAGGGGGCCGCTGGAAACACCATATATTTT	CASSFSQGAAGNTIYF
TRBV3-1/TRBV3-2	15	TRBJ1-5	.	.	TGTGCCAGCAGCCAAGAGTACAGCACCAATCAGCCCCAGCATTTT	CASSQEYSTNQPQHF
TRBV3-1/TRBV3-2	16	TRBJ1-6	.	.	TGTGCCAGCAGCCAAGATCTTGAGGTTGGGAGGTCACCCCTCCACTTT	CASSQDLEVGRSPLHF
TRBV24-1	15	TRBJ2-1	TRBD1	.	TGTGCCACCAGTGATCAACCGGACAGGGGGCTTGAGCAGTTCTTC	CATSDQPDRGLEQFF
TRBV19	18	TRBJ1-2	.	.	TGTGCCAGTAGTATCACGGGTTCCCGCCTGAGCCCTTTTTATGGCTACACCTTC	CASSITGSRLSPFYGYTF
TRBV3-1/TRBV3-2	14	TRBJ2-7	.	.	TGTGCCAGCAGCCCCCGACAGATTTCCTACGAGCAGTACTTC	CASSPRQISYEQYF
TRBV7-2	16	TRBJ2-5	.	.	TGTGCCAGCAGCCCAAGACTCGCCGACGGTCGGGAGACCCAGTACTTC	CASSPRLADGRETQYF
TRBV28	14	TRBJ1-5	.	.	TGTGCCAGCAGTTTGGCGCGGGGCAATCAGCCCCAGCATTTT	CASSLARGNQPQHF
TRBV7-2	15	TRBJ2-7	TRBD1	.	TGTGCCAGCAGCTACTCCGGGACAGGGATCTACGAGCAGTACTTC	CASSYSGTGIYEQYF
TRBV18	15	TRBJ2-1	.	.	TGTGCCAGCTCACCCCCGGCGGGGCGGGGAGCTGAGCAGTTCTTC	CASSPPAGRGAEQFF
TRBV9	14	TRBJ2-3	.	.	TGTGCCAGCAGCGTAGCCGGGGTCCCAGATACGCAGTATTTT	CASSVAGVPDTQYF
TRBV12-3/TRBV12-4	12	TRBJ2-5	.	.	TGTGCCAGCAGTTTAGTCAGAGAGACCCAGTACTTC	CASSLVRETQYF
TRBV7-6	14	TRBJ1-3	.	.	TGTGCCAGCAGCTTAGACGGCTCTGGAAACACCATATATTTT	CASSLDGSGNTIYF
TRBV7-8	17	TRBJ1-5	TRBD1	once	TGTGCCAGCAGCTTAGGACAGGGGAGGTATAGCAATCAGCCCCAGCATTTT	CASSLGQGRYSNQPQHF